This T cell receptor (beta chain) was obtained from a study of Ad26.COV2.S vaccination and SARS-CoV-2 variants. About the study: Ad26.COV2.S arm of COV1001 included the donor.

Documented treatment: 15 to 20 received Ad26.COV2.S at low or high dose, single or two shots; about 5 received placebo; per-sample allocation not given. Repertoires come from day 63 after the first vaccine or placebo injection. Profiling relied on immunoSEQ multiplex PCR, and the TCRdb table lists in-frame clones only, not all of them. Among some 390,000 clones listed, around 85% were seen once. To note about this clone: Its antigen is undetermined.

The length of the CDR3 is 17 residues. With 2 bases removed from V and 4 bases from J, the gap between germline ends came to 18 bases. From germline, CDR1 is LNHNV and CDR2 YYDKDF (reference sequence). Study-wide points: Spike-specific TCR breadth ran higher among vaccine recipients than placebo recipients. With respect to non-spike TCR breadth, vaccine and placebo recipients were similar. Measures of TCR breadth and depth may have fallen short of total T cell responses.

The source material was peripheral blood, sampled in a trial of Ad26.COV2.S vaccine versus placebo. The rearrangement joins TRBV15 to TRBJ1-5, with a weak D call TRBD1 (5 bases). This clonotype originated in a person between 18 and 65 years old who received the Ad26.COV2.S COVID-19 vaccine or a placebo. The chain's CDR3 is CATSRLSGLRGNQPQHF. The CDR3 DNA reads TGTGCCACCAGCAGACTCTCCGGCTTGCGGGGGAATCAGCCCCAGCATTTT.